Listed below are T cell receptor beta chains from one sample, sequenced in a study of regulatory T cells in long-lasting Graves disease. TCRdb used MiXCR to reprocess the multiplex PCR reads, holding one entry per CDR3 protein. The repertoire consists of some 230,000 distinct CDR3 sequences, with about 18% occurring once and the leading ten covering approximately 20%. The sequencing used peripheral blood mononuclear cells (PBMCs), collected at new diagnosis, from a patient treated with antithyroid drugs. The receptor set was obtained from a female donor with Graves disease. Both conserved end residues are part of each CDR3.

v_gene	CDR3aa
TRBV24-1	CATSEWGEKKAFF
TRBV18	CASSPEGDEQYF
TRBV7-9	CASSASGRGNSPLHF
TRBV28	CASSPVANEQFF
TRBV12-3/TRBV12-4	CASSKNTEAFF
TRBV7-2	CASSDKQINQPQHF
TRBV3-1	CASSQDRLYEQYF
TRBV6-5	CASSYEGTIETQYF
TRBV5-4	CASSPNPGRTEAFF
TRBV24-1	CATGRNSNQPQHF
TRBV2	CASSDFTGGEQPQHF
TRBV27	CASRLLAGGPYEQYF
TRBV9	CASSRSYGGWVNTEAFF
TRBV20-1	CSARDEAAGTSGKETQYF
TRBV7-2	CASSLGAHTGELFF
TRBV11-2	CASSWEMDTIYF
TRBV12-3/TRBV12-4	CASILAYDGGEQFF
TRBV7-2	CASSFARLDEQYF
TRBV19	CATKAESYSNQPQHF
TRBV20-1	CSARDRDQGAISPLHF
TRBV12-3/TRBV12-4	CASSFFDRPNTEAFF
TRBV7-8	CASSWTSAQGYEQYF
TRBV19	CARRGSTEAFF
TRBV29-1	CSVRDRGLSYEQYF
TRBV11-3	CASSFDRASSGNTIYF
TRBV27	CASSIDRGMSEKLFF
TRBV7-9	CASSWGGDNQPQHF
TRBV30	CAWSWLAGDGEQFF
TRBV6-1	CASSQGNSPLHF
TRBV7-9	CASSLAGTASGNTIYF
TRBV3-1	CASSAIYEQYF
TRBV6-1	CTSTRSGSDGDTQYF
TRBV5-6	CASSLNRGPSSTDTQYF
TRBV28	CASNEELYNEQFF
TRBV6-2/TRBV6-3	CASRTGLAGLRQFF
TRBV18	CASSQVPSGTPGQYF
TRBV11-2	CASNPTVPDTQYF
TRBV5-4	CASRGGTGKTGELFF
TRBV29-1	CSAFGLAGGMDTQYF
TRBV10-2	CASSENEGSSYNEQFF
TRBV7-3	CASSPAGTFGETQYF
TRBV19	CASTPPGGAYEQYF
TRBV4-3	CASSQDSIGDRAYEQYF
TRBV9	CASSGRLGKGANVLTF
TRBV13	CASSLGASRPYNEQFF
TRBV11-3	CASSSGLPATNEKLFF
TRBV5-5	CASSLLGNTIYF
TRBV28	CASSPDPDSNYGYTF
TRBV5-1	CASSLAGTSGRLGIQYF
TRBV29-1	CSVEPGRGRANEQFF
TRBV19	CASSGLAGWDVDTQYF
TRBV20-1	CSAQPSGRASVGETQYF
TRBV6-2/TRBV6-3	CASGWSATNTEAFF